The 31 T cell receptor beta chains in this list originate from one sample, sequenced in a study of cytomegalovirus exposure and HLA in healthy donors. Profiled with immunoSEQ multiplex PCR; TCRdb holds only in-frame clones, not every one. Of 250,000 to 400,000 clones listed, roughly 88% were seen once; the top ten hold approximately 0.96%. The specimen was PBMCs. These receptors were obtained from a man aged 25-40 years in good health and CMV-seronegative.

The V gene is TRBV7-7, the J gene TRBJ2-5, with D tentatively TRBD2 (7 bases). The CDR3 covers 15 residues. V lost 5 bases to trimming and J lost 4 bases, with 17 bases between them. CDR1 SSHAT and CDR2 FNYEAQ come from the germline V gene (reference sequence). CDR3 sequence: CASSVTGGGGETQYF. The DNA of the CDR3 is TGTGCCAGCAGCGTTACGGGCGGGGGCGGAGAGACCCAGTACTTC.

The rearrangement uses TRBV7-9 and TRBJ1-5, with D possibly being TRBD1 (5 bases). The CDR3 sequence is 13 residues long. Deletions cut 5 bases from V and 7 bases from J, with 12 bases between. Germline CDR1 is SEHNR and CDR2 is FQNEAQ (reference sequence). The CDR3 sequence is CASSQQGQQPQHF. The CDR3 DNA follows: TGTGCCAGCAGCCAGCAGGGCCAGCAGCCCCAGCATTTT.

V gene TRBV10-3 combines with J gene TRBJ1-2, with D possibly being TRBD1 (5 bases). This CDR3 has 15 amino acids. Trimming left V 7 bases short and J 0 bases short, with 15 bases between. From germline, CDR1 is ENHRY and CDR2 SYGVKD. The CDR3 sequence: CAITRGGSANYGYTF. In DNA form, the CDR3 reads TGTGCCATCACTCGGGGGGGATCGGCTAACTATGGCTACACCTTC.

This rearrangement joins TRBV7-2 to TRBJ2-1; 11 bases map to TRBD2. J gave up 4 bases and V 4 bases, and 3 bases lay outside the gene matches. The CDR3 is made up of 15 amino acids. Germline-derived CDR1 and CDR2 are SGHTA and FQGNSA. This chain's CDR3 is CASSSTSGGYNEQFF. Written as DNA, the CDR3 is TGTGCCAGCAGCTCCACTAGCGGGGGATACAATGAGCAGTTCTTC.

V usage is TRBV10-2 and J usage is TRBJ2-7, with D tentatively TRBD1 (6 bases). This CDR3 has 14 residues. Germline V lookup: CDR1 WSHSY, CDR2 SAAADI. V was clipped by 0 bases and J by 2 bases, with 8 bases between them. CDR3 sequence (DNA): TGCGCCAGCAGTGAGTCGTGGGGGCCCTACGAGCAGTACTTC. As protein: CASSESWGPYEQYF.

V usage is TRBV27 and J usage is TRBJ1-2; D is possibly TRBD1 (5 bases). Germline V gene sequence: CDR1 MNHEY, CDR2 SMNVEV (reference sequence). CDR3 length: 13 amino acids. Trimming shortened V by 2 bases and J by 8 bases, and 12 bases separated the two germline ends. The CDR3 DNA reads TGTGCCAGCAGTTTAGGAGGGGTGGGCGGCTACACCTTC. Translation gives CASSLGGVGGYTF.

This chain joins TRBV30 and TRBJ2-6; no firm D call. The germline V gene has CDR1 GTSNPN and CDR2 SVGIG (reference sequence). V gave up 1 base and J gave up 0 bases, with 4 bases separating them. The CDR3 loop spans 14 amino acids. CDR3 sequence: CAWSGGSGANVLTF. Written as DNA, the CDR3 is TGTGCCTGGAGTGGAGGCTCTGGGGCCAACGTCCTGACTTTC.

This clone came up once. The chain joins TRBV15 to TRBJ1-1; no reliable D call. The CDR3 loop spans 14 amino acids. V was shortened by 2 bases and J by 5 bases, with 12 bases between the two germline ends. Germline V gene lookup returns CDR1 LNHNV and CDR2 YYDKDF (reference sequence). The CDR3 region is CATSRPQTRTEAFF. In nucleotides, the CDR3 is TGTGCCACCAGCAGACCCCAGACACGGACTGAAGCTTTCTTT.

In DNA, the CDR3 is TGTGCCAGCAGCTTAGGAGCGGGGGGTGAGCAGTTCTTC. It specifies CASSLGAGGEQFF. The chain joins TRBV11-3 to TRBJ2-1, with 9 bases aligning to TRBD2. The V segment lost 1 base and the J segment 9 bases; nucleotides outside the gene matches: 1. Germline V gene data show CDR1 as SGHNT and CDR2 as YENEEA. The CDR3 loop spans 13 amino acids.

This chain joins TRBV7-9 and TRBJ2-1; the D gene is possibly TRBD1 (7 bases). CDR3 length equals 15 residues. Germline V gene lookup returns CDR1 SEHNR and CDR2 FQNEAQ (reference sequence). V lost 2 bases and J 7 bases, leaving 15 bases between the germline ends. For the CDR3, the DNA is TGTGCCAGCAGCTTAAAAGGGCAGGGGGGAAATGAGCAGTTCTTC. Translation gives CASSLKGQGGNEQFF.

The V call is TRBV7-7, the J call TRBJ2-5; 8 bases line up with TRBD1. The ends lost 1 base at V and 4 bases at J; junction bases unmatched: 2. This CDR3 contains 14 residues. Germline CDR1 is SSHAT and CDR2 is FNYEAQ (reference sequence). CDR3 sequence: CASSLGTGRETQYF. In DNA, the CDR3 is TGTGCCAGCAGCTTAGGGACAGGGAGAGAGACCCAGTACTTC.

This clone showed up just a few times. The DNA of the CDR3 is TGTGCCAGCAGTCCCCGGGACAGACTCAATCAGCCCCAGCATTTT. It translates to CASSPRDRLNQPQHF. This chain joins TRBV27 and TRBJ1-5; 7 bases match TRBD1. Losses at the gene ends were 5 bases for V and 3 bases for J; bases not matched to a gene: 7. The CDR3 extends over 15 amino acids. Germline CDR1 MNHEY, CDR2 SMNVEV (reference sequence).

The J gene is TRBJ2-1, the V gene TRBV4-3; D may be TRBD2 (5 bases). Germline V gives CDR1 LGHNA, CDR2 YSLEER. The length of the CDR3 is 17 residues. Deletions cut 2 bases from V and 3 bases from J, with 17 bases between. The CDR3 reads CASSQYRGSTFYNEQFF. CDR3 bases: TGCGCCAGCAGCCAATACCGTGGGAGTACCTTCTACAATGAGCAGTTCTTC.

This chain connects TRBV6-1 to TRBJ2-1; D gene unclear. The V and J ends lost 7 bases and 0 bases respectively, with 10 bases between them. CDR1 and CDR2 (germline): MNHNS, SASEGT. There are 14 residues in the CDR3. The CDR3 DNA reads as TGTGCCAGCATGGCGGCAGCCTCCTACAATGAGCAGTTCTTC. Translated: CASMAAASYNEQFF.

This rearrangement joins TRBV7-9 to TRBJ2-1; 10 nucleotides line up with TRBD2. V lost 10 bases and J lost 8; bases outside the gene matches: 17. Germline V gene data show CDR1 as SEHNR and CDR2 as FQNEAQ (reference sequence). The CDR3 is made up of 16 amino acids. This CDR3 is CATQLPAGGPFDEQFF. The CDR3 coding sequence is TGTGCCACCCAGCTCCCAGCGGGGGGGCCTTTCGATGAGCAGTTCTTC.

The chain couples TRBV5-1 to TRBJ1-2; 8 bases are a match to TRBD1. The junction had 9 bases not matched to a gene; V was cut back by 3 bases and J by 2 bases. CDR3 length: 16 amino acids. Germline V gene lookup returns CDR1 SGHRS and CDR2 YFSETQ. CDR3 sequence: CASSYLSGGANYGYTF. The DNA for the CDR3 is TGCGCCAGCAGCTATCTTTCAGGGGGCGCGAACTATGGCTACACCTTC.

This clone was picked up a small number of times. Written as DNA, the CDR3 is TGTGCCAGCAGCCCACGACAGGGGAACACTGAAGCTTTCTTT. It translates to CASSPRQGNTEAFF. The chain recombines TRBV7-8 with TRBJ1-1, with 7 bases lining up with TRBD1. The ends lost 5 bases at V and 1 base at J; junction bases unmatched: 4. This CDR3 has 14 amino acids. CDR1 is SGHVS and CDR2 is FQNEAQ in the germline V gene.

This clone has only one observation. This chain links TRBV9 with TRBJ2-6; 8 nucleotides match TRBD1. This CDR3 contains 17 residues. The V gene end was trimmed by 3 bases and the J gene end by 0 bases; junction bases not matched to a gene: 5. Germline V lookup: CDR1 SGDLS, CDR2 YYNGEE. For the CDR3, the DNA is TGTGCCAGCAGCGCCAGGGGGCCTATCTCTGGGGCCAACGTCCTGACTTTC. The encoded protein is CASSARGPISGANVLTF.

This clone has a single count. This chain connects TRBV4-3 to TRBJ1-2; 7 nucleotides align to TRBD1. Germline CDR1 is LGHNA and CDR2 is YSLEER. V shed 0 bases, J shed 8 bases, and the junction held 12 bases outside the gene matches. This CDR3 has 16 amino acids. CDR3 protein: CASSQDRGQQPMGYTF. The CDR3 coding sequence is TGCGCCAGCAGCCAAGATAGGGGACAGCAACCTATGGGCTACACCTTC.

This clone was picked up one time. This chain joins TRBV2 and TRBJ1-2, with 8 bases lining up with TRBD1. Germline CDR1 reads SNHLY; CDR2 reads FYNNEI. The CDR3 is 14 amino acids. Trimming removed 10 bases from V and 7 bases from J; junction bases left unmatched: 14. This CDR3 is CAIYQGASSGGYTF. CDR3 DNA: TGTGCCATATATCAGGGGGCTTCCTCTGGTGGCTACACCTTC.

The table lists this clone with a few counts. CDR3 nucleotide sequence: TGTGCCAGCAGTTCCGGGACTACCTGGGGCACCGGGGAGCTGTTTTTT. Translated, it gives CASSSGTTWGTGELFF. This chain connects TRBV5-6 to TRBJ2-2, with 7 bases aligning to TRBD2. Unmatched junction bases numbered 11, after V lost 5 bases and J lost 4 bases. CDR1 is SGHDT and CDR2 is YYEEEE in the germline V gene. The CDR3 covers 16 residues.

The J gene is TRBJ2-2, the V gene TRBV5-4; D remains unclear. The CDR3 length is 15 residues. V was cut by 5 bases and J by 0 bases, with 11 bases left in between. Germline CDR1 SGHNT, CDR2 YYREEE (reference sequence). CDR3 region: CASRTQAANTGELFF. The CDR3 DNA follows: TGTGCCAGCAGGACCCAGGCCGCGAACACCGGGGAGCTGTTTTTT.

The chain is built from TRBV14 and TRBJ1-3, with no clear D. Between the trimmed V and J ends, which lost 1 base and 3 bases, there was a span of 7 bases. The CDR3 is 14 amino acids. From germline, CDR1 is SGHDN and CDR2 FVKESK. CDR3 amino acids: CASSQGHLGNTIYF. CDR3 DNA sequence: TGTGCCAGCAGCCAAGGACATCTTGGAAACACCATATATTTT. The full variable domain, in which reference TRBV14 and TRBJ1-3 provide the parts outside the CDR3, is EAGVTQFPSHSVIEKGQTVTLRCDPISGHDNLYWYRRVMGKEIKFLLHFVKESKQDESGMPNNRFLAERTGGTYSTLKVQPAELEDSGVYFCASSQGHLGNTIYFGEGSWLTVV.

The V call is TRBV27, the J call TRBJ1-1; 7 bases align to TRBD1. The CDR3 loop spans 12 amino acids. The germline V gene has CDR1 MNHEY and CDR2 SMNVEV (reference sequence). V lost 6 bases to trimming and J lost 10 bases; unmatched junction nucleotides: 8. CDR3 nucleotides: TGTGCCAGCAGCCCAGGGGGATTGGGAGCTTTCTTT. This sequence encodes CASSPGGLGAFF.

J is TRBJ1-1 and V is TRBV7-2, with D unclear. There are 15 residues in the CDR3. With 5 bases removed from V and 4 bases from J, the gap between germline ends came to 17 bases. Germline CDR1 and CDR2: SGHTA and FQGNSA. CDR3 DNA sequence: TGTGCCAGCAGCATCCCGCCCGGGGATGGCACTGAAGCTTTCTTT. It specifies CASSIPPGDGTEAFF.

This clone appeared a few times. V gene TRBV7-2 combines with J gene TRBJ2-7; 10 nucleotides match TRBD1. The CDR3 is 15 amino acids. V dropped 6 bases and J dropped 3; count of bases not matched to a gene: 8. Germline values: CDR1 SGHTA, CDR2 FQGNSA. The CDR3 spells CASRPEDRGYYEQYF. The CDR3 DNA reads as TGTGCCAGCAGACCCGAGGACAGGGGGTACTACGAGCAGTACTTC.

The rearrangement joins TRBV1 to TRBJ1-5. TRBV1 is labeled a pseudogene. CDR3 length: 18 amino acids. The CDR3 DNA follows: TGCACCAGCAGCCCTGGGAGATTCAAAACACATAGCAATCAGCCCCAGCATTTT. Its protein is CTSSPGRFKTHSNQPQHF.

The rearrangement uses TRBV29-1 and TRBJ2-3; 7 bases align to TRBD1. Unmatched junction bases numbered 11, after V lost 6 bases and J lost 5 bases. CDR1 is SQVTM and CDR2 is ANQGSEA in the germline V gene. The CDR3 totals 14 residues. The CDR3 nucleotides are TGCAGCGTACTGGGACAGCCCATTAAAGATACGCAGTATTTT. Translated, it gives CSVLGQPIKDTQYF.

V gene TRBV6-5 combines with J gene TRBJ2-7; D may be TRBD1 (6 bases). V lost 5 bases, J lost 6 bases, and 14 bases lay in between. There are 13 residues in the CDR3. CDR1 MNHEY and CDR2 SVGAGI come from the germline V gene. CDR3 sequence reads: CASSPLDRSEQYF. The CDR3, as DNA: TGTGCCAGCAGTCCCCTCGACAGGAGCGAGCAGTACTTC.

The chain joins TRBV30 to TRBJ2-7; 14 bases are a match to TRBD2. Germline CDR1 GTSNPN, CDR2 SVGIG (reference sequence). V lost 0 bases and J lost 1; bases outside the gene matches: 5. The CDR3 is made up of 17 amino acids. DNA for the CDR3: TGTGCCTGGAGTGTATGGCGGACTAGCGGGGGGTCCTACGAGCAGTACTTC. This gives the protein CAWSVWRTSGGSYEQYF. Full variable domain (missing parts from reference TRBV30 and TRBJ2-7): SQTIHQWPATLVQPVGSPLSLECTVEGTSNPNLYWYRQAAGRGLQLLFYSVGIGQISSEVPQNLSASRPQDRQFILSSKKLLLSDSGFYLCAWSVWRTSGGSYEQYFGPGTRLTVT.

This chain links TRBV15 with TRBJ2-7, with D possibly being TRBD2 (6 bases). The V end was cut by 1 base, the J end by 2 bases, with 21 bases between. This CDR3 spans 18 amino acids. Germline CDR1 and CDR2: LNHNV and YYDKDF (reference sequence). CDR3 region: CATSRGGGEEGRPYEQYF. The CDR3 region has the DNA TGTGCCACCAGCAGAGGGGGTGGTGAGGAGGGAAGGCCCTACGAGCAGTACTTC.